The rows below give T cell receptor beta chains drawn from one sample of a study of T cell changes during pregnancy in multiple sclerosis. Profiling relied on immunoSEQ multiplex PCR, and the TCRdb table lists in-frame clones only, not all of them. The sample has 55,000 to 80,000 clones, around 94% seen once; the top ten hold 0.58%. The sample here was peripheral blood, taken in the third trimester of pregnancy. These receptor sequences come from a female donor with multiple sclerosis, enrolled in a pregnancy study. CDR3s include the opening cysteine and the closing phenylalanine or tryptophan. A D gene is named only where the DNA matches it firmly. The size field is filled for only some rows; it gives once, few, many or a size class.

TGTGCCAGCAGGCCACAGGGACGGGCTAACTATGGCTACACCTTC,CASRPQGRANYGYTF,-,TRBV28,TRBJ1-2,-
TGTGCCAGTAGTCCAGGGAGCGGGGCCGTCGAGCAGTACTTC,CASSPGSGAVEQYF,-,TRBV19,TRBJ2-7,TRBD2
TGTGCCAGCAGCATGGACAGATTTCAGCCCCAGCATTTT,CASSMDRFQPQHF,-,TRBV7-2,TRBJ1-5,-
TGTGCCAGCAGCCCTGGACTTGAGCAGTACTTC,CASSPGLEQYF,-,TRBV7-9,TRBJ2-7,-
TGTGCCAGCAGTTTATCGGCAGGGGGAAGTGGCTACACCTTC,CASSLSAGGSGYTF,-,TRBV27,TRBJ1-2,TRBD1
TGCGCCAGCAGCCAGGGCCGGACAGAAACTAATGAAAAACTGTTTTTT,CASSQGRTETNEKLFF,-,TRBV4-3,TRBJ1-4,-
TGTGCCATCGGGACAGGGGAGAATCAGCCCCAGCATTTT,CAIGTGENQPQHF,-,TRBV10-3,TRBJ1-5,TRBD1
TGTGCCAGCGGGGCGCGCCTGGGCGGGGAGCTGTTTTTT,CASGARLGGELFF,-,TRBV2,TRBJ2-2,-
TGTGCCTGGGGAGGGGGGGATGAGCAGTTCTTC,CAWGGGDEQFF,-,TRBV30,TRBJ2-1,-
TGTGCCAGCAGTGATCCGCTTAGGCCAGACAATTCCTACGAGCAGTACTTC,CASSDPLRPDNSYEQYF,-,TRBV25-1,TRBJ2-7,-
TGTGCCAGCACCCTCGAGGGACTAGCGCGAGAGACCCAGTACTTC,CASTLEGLARETQYF,-,TRBV5-5,TRBJ2-5,TRBD2
TGTGCCAGCAGCCAAGTCTGGGGGCAAAACGGCGAGCAGTACTTC,CASSQVWGQNGEQYF,-,TRBV14,TRBJ2-7,-
TGTGCCAGCAGCGTAGTCCCCTCGGGCAGGGGGAATCAGCCCCAGCATTTT,CASSVVPSGRGNQPQHF,-,TRBV9,TRBJ1-5,TRBD1
TGTGCCAGCAGCGCCACCGGACTAAACACAGATACGCAGTATTTT,CASSATGLNTDTQYF,-,TRBV7-3,TRBJ2-3,-
TGTGCCAGCAGTTTCGGGGGAGGGACCTACGAGCAGTACTTC,CASSFGGGTYEQYF,-,TRBV27,TRBJ2-7,TRBD2
TGTGCCAGCAGTACTCAGGGGGACCGAGAGCAGTTCTTC,CASSTQGDREQFF,-,TRBV7-2,TRBJ2-1,TRBD1
TGCGCCAGCAGCCAAGAGGGGGCCAGCCGGGGCGACGAGCAGTACTTC,CASSQEGASRGDEQYF,-,TRBV4-1,TRBJ2-7,-
TGTGCCAGCAGCTCACAGGCGGGCGGGGGGGACGAGCAGTACTTC,CASSSQAGGGDEQYF,-,TRBV11-2,TRBJ2-7,TRBD2
TGTGCCAGTAGTGCAGACAGGGCTGGGAATCAGCCCCAGCATTTT,CASSADRAGNQPQHF,-,TRBV19,TRBJ1-5,TRBD1
TGTGCCTGGAGTGTACACAGGATCAGGGATGAGCAGTTCTTC,CAWSVHRIRDEQFF,-,TRBV30,TRBJ2-1,-
TGTGCCAGCAGCTTATTCCTAGCGGGGTCCATAGCCCAGTACTTC,CASSLFLAGSIAQYF,-,TRBV11-2,TRBJ2-5,TRBD2
TGTGCCAGCAGCCTCCGGACACCTATGGCGTATGGCTACACCTTC,CASSLRTPMAYGYTF,few,TRBV14,TRBJ1-2,-
TGTGCCAGTAGTATGGGAGGCTCTGGGGCCAACGTCCTGACTTTC,CASSMGGSGANVLTF,-,TRBV19,TRBJ2-6,-
TGTGCCAGCAGTGAATCCGGGGTCCACGAGCAGTACTTC,CASSESGVHEQYF,-,TRBV2,TRBJ2-7,-
TGTGCCAGCAGACCGAAGACCGGGACAGATAATTCACCCCTCCACTTT,CASRPKTGTDNSPLHF,once,TRBV19,TRBJ1-6,TRBD1
TGTGCCAGTAGTCTCAGGACCGGGACAGGGTCCGGCGGGGAGCTGTTTTTT,CASSLRTGTGSGGELFF,-,TRBV19,TRBJ2-2,TRBD1
TGTGCCAGCAGCTTAGGGCAGGTACAATCCTACGAGCAGTACTTC,CASSLGQVQSYEQYF,-,TRBV7-9,TRBJ2-7,-
TGTGCCAGCAGTTACTCGACAGGGAAAGCCTACGAGCAGTACTTC,CASSYSTGKAYEQYF,-,TRBV6-6,TRBJ2-7,TRBD1
TGTGCCAGCTTTAAGGGAGGGAACACCGGGGAGCTGTTTTTT,CASFKGGNTGELFF,-,TRBV6-5,TRBJ2-2,-
TGCGCCAGCAGCCAAGACGGGATGGTAGGGGCCAACGTCCTGACTTTC,CASSQDGMVGANVLTF,-,TRBV4-3,TRBJ2-6,-
TGTGCCACCAGGCAAAGTATGGCAGCTAATGAAAAACTGTTTTTT,CATRQSMAANEKLFF,-,TRBV15,TRBJ1-4,-
TGTGCCAGCAGCTTCCCACCGGGACAGGGATATGGCTACACCTTC,CASSFPPGQGYGYTF,-,TRBV7-2,TRBJ1-2,TRBD1
TGTGCCAGCAGCTTAGTCGGGAGCTCCTACGAGCAGTACTTC,CASSLVGSSYEQYF,-,TRBV7-9,TRBJ2-7,-
TGTGCCATCAGTGGGGGGGTCGATAGCAATCAGCCCCAGCATTTT,CAISGGVDSNQPQHF,-,TRBV10-3,TRBJ1-5,-
TGTGCCAGCAGTCGGGGGTATAAATCACCCCTCCACTTT,CASSRGYKSPLHF,once,TRBV27,TRBJ1-6,-
TGTGCCAGCAGCCCTAAAACAGTTAACTATGGCTACACCTTC,CASSPKTVNYGYTF,-,TRBV5-4,TRBJ1-2,-
TGTGCCAGCAGCTCCGGGACAGGGGCCTACGAGCAGTACTTC,CASSSGTGAYEQYF,-,TRBV7-6,TRBJ2-7,TRBD1
TGTGCCAGCAGTTACGGGACAGGGGGCTATGGCTACACCTTC,CASSYGTGGYGYTF,-,TRBV6-5,TRBJ1-2,TRBD1
TGTGCCAGCAGTTACGACAGAACTGAAGCTTTCTTT,CASSYDRTEAFF,-,TRBV6-6,TRBJ1-1,-
TGTGCCAGCAGTCAAAGATTTATGGCGGGGGTTTCCCCCGAGCAGTACTTC,CASSQRFMAGVSPEQYF,once,TRBV2,TRBJ2-7,TRBD2
TGTGCAAGTCGCCCTCCCAGGGATTCCACTGAAGCTTTCTTT,CASRPPRDSTEAFF,-,TRBV12-2,TRBJ1-1,-
TGTGCCAGCAGCCTCCACACCGGGGAGCTGTTTTTT,CASSLHTGELFF,-,TRBV7-3,TRBJ2-2,-
TGTGCCAGCAGCCAGCGGGGGGGGCAATTCACAGATACGCAGTATTTT,CASSQRGGQFTDTQYF,-,TRBV4-2,TRBJ2-3,TRBD2
TGTGCCTGGAACCCCTCGGGACACCTCACAGATACGCAGTATTTT,CAWNPSGHLTDTQYF,few,TRBV30,TRBJ2-3,-
TGCGCCAGCAGCTTGGATACAGGGACCCCCGCTCTCGGTGGCTACACCTTC,CASSLDTGTPALGGYTF,-,TRBV5-1,TRBJ1-2,-
TGTGCCAGCAGCGTAGAGAGGGATACGCAGTATTTT,CASSVERDTQYF,-,TRBV9,TRBJ2-3,-
TGTGCCATCAGTGAGTCCTCGACAGGCTCGGACAAAAACATTCAGTACTTC,CAISESSTGSDKNIQYF,-,TRBV10-3,TRBJ2-4,-
TGTGCCAGCAGCCCACGGCGACAGGGCCTCTACAATGAGCAGTTCTTC,CASSPRRQGLYNEQFF,-,TRBV11-2,TRBJ2-1,TRBD1
TGTGCCAGCAGCCAAAGGGACTCCTATAGCAATCAGCCCCAGCATTTT,CASSQRDSYSNQPQHF,once,TRBV5-5,TRBJ1-5,-
TGTGCCAGCAGTGAACTAGCGGACCCCTACAATGAGCAGTTCTTC,CASSELADPYNEQFF,-,TRBV2,TRBJ2-1,TRBD2
TGTGCCAGCAGTTCCGCGGGAGCGGGGGGGCGTAATACGCAGTATTTT,CASSSAGAGGRNTQYF,-,TRBV27,TRBJ2-3,TRBD2
TGTGCCAGCAGCCCCGGGGGATGGGCGGGCGGGGCCTATGGCTACACCTTC,CASSPGGWAGGAYGYTF,few,TRBV5-4,TRBJ1-2,-